This entry features one T cell receptor beta chain sequence. What it binds is unknown. The sample is drawn from a study of cytomegalovirus exposure and HLA in healthy donors. Findings and caveats of the study: For most TCR sequences rarity was the rule, although some public TCRs occurred in many donors. The classifier reportedly diagnosed cytomegalovirus status with high specificity and sensitivity. Investigators reported some 150 TCR beta chains as tied to cytomegalovirus. One later analysis, an examination of the approximately 130 validation repertoires, found that first-cohort TCR clusters tended to co-occur in them.

Germline lookup yields CDR1 SGHTA and CDR2 FQGNSA. This CDR3 has 15 amino acids. V lost 5 bases to trimming and J lost 2 bases; unmatched junction nucleotides: 4. The assay was immunoSEQ multiplex PCR, and TCRdb's table has in-frame clones only and misses some. The sample yields about 49,000 clones, roughly 92% seen once. Sequencing used PBMCs. V and J are TRBV7-2 and TRBJ2-7, with 12 nucleotides matching TRBD2. This sequence originates from a man younger than 35 in good health and CMV-seronegative. Here the CDR3 DNA reads TGTGCCAGCAGCCATCTAGCGGGAGGGCCCTACGAGCAGTACTTC. The encoded protein is CASSHLAGGPYEQYF.